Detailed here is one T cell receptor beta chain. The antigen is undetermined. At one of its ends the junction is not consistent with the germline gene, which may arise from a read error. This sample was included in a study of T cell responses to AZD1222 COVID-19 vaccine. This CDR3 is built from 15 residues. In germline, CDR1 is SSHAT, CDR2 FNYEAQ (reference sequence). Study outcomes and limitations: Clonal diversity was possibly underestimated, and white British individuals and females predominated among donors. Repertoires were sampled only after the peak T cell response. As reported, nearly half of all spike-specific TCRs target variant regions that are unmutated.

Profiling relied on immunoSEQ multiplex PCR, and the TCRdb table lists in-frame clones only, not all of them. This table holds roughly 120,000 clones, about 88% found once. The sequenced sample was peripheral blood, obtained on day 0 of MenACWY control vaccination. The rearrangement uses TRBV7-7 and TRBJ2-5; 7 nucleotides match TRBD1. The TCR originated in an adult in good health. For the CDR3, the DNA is TGTGCTAGCAGCCGAATGACAGGGAACCAAGAGACCCAGTACTTC. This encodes CASSRMTGNQETQYF.